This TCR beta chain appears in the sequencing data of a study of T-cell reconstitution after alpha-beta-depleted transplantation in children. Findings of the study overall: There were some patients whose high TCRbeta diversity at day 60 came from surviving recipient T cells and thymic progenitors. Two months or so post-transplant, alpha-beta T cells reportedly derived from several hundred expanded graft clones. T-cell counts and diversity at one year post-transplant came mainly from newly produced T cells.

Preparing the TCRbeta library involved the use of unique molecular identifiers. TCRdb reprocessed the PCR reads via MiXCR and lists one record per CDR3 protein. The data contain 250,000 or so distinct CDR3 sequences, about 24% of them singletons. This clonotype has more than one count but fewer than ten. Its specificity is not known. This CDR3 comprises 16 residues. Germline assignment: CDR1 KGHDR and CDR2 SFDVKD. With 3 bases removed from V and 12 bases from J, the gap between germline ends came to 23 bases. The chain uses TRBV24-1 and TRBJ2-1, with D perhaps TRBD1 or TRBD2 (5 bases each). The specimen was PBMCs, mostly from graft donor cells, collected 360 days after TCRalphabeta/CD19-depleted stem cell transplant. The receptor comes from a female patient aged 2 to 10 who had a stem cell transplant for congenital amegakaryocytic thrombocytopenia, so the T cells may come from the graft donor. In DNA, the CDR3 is TGTGCCACCAGTGATGACCTTGGGGACGGCCTAGGGAGGCAGTTCTTC. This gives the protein CATSDDLGDGLGRQFF.